The T cell receptor beta chain under discussion was sequenced for a study of blood T cell repertoires in COVID-19. The overall study: Specimens from acute and convalescent COVID-19 originated in the United States, Italy and Spain. T cells, B-cell-depleted T cells, or PBMCs supplied cDNA or gDNA.

This clone has just one count. Germline CDR1 reads SGHKS; CDR2 reads YYEKEE (reference sequence). V lost 4 bases and J lost 6, with 13 bases in between. This CDR3 has 13 amino acids. As originally analysed: It was from reference gene primer amplification that nucleated cell counts were estimated. Generated by immunoSEQ multiplex PCR, the TCRdb table keeps only in-frame clones and is missing some. V, J and clone size were drawn from that table, and D and trimming were deduced from the DNA. The sample has under 60,000 clones, 75% to 90% seen once. The clonotype comes from a human donor with acute or convalescent COVID-19. The donor label of this sample is uncertain. V gene TRBV5-5 combines with J gene TRBJ1-2, with D perhaps TRBD1 (6 bases). The source material was peripheral blood. The CDR3 region has the DNA TGTGCCAGCAGCAGATCAGGGGTAGATGGCTACACCTTC. This encodes CASSRSGVDGYTF.